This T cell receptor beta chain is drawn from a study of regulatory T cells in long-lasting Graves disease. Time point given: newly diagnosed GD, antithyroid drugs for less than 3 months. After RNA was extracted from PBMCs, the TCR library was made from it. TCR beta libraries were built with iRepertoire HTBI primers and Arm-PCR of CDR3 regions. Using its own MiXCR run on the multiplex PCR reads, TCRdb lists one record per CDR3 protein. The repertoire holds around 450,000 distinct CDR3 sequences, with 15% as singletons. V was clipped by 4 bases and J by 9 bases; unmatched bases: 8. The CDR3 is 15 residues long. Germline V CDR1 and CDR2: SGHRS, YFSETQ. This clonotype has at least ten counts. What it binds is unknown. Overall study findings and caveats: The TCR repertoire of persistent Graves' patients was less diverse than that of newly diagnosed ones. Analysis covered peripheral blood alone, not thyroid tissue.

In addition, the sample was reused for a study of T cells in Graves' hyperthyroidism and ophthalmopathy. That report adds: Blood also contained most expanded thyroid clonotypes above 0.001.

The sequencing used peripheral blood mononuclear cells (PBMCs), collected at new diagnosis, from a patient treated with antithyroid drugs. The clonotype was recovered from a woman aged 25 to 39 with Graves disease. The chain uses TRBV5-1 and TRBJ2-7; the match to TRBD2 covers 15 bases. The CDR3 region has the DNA TGCGCCAGCAGCACCGGGACTAGCGGGAGGAAATGGCAGTACTTC. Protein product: CASSTGTSGRKWQYF.